A single sample gave rise to the 12 T cell receptor beta chains below, sequenced in a study of T cells in Graves' hyperthyroidism and ophthalmopathy. Authors of the study amplified TCR beta CDR3 regions from RNA transcripts. The TCR CDR3 was amplified in a first-round RT-PCR using the HTBI primer set. TCRdb re-called the multiplex PCR reads with MiXCR, one entry per CDR3 protein. Altogether 350,000 or so distinct CDR3 sequences are present, around 20% being singletons, with the ten largest covering less than 65%. Source material: blood. These receptors came from a woman aged 50 to 60 with Graves' hyperthyroidism.

The chain uses TRBV7-3 and TRBJ2-1; D call uncertain. The germline V and J ends were trimmed by 2 bases and 1 base, with 9 bases remaining between them. From germline, CDR1 is SGHTA and CDR2 FQGTGA. The CDR3 has 15 residues. CDR3 protein: CASSLSGESYNEQFF. The DNA for the CDR3 is TGTGCCAGCAGCTTATCCGGAGAGTCCTACAATGAGCAGTTCTTC.

This sequence joins TRBV27 and TRBJ2-3, with a weak D call TRBD1 (5 bases). Germline loops: CDR1 MNHEY, CDR2 SMNVEV (reference sequence). The CDR3 runs 14 residues. V lost 3 bases to trimming and J lost 2 bases, with 9 bases between them. This chain's CDR3 is CASSFATVTDTQYF. In DNA form, the CDR3 reads TGTGCCAGCAGTTTCGCGACAGTCACAGATACGCAGTATTTT.

In this sample, this clonotype turned up many times. The chain is built from TRBV18 and TRBJ2-3; 8 bases fit TRBD1. The CDR3 consists of 15 residues. V shed 0 bases, J shed 4 bases, and the junction held 3 bases outside the gene matches. Germline values: CDR1 KGHSH, CDR2 LQKENI. The CDR3 sequence is CASSPPDRASDTQYF. The CDR3 DNA reads TGTGCCAGCTCACCACCGGACAGGGCCTCAGATACGCAGTATTTT.

This clonotype was observed a handful of times. The chain employs TRBV20-1 and TRBJ2-2; D unclear. The germline CDR1 and CDR2 sequences are DFQATT and SNEGSKA (reference sequence). The CDR3 covers 15 residues. Trimming cost V 6 bases and J 0 bases, with 14 bases left between them. This chain's CDR3 is CSAPRRNANTGELFF. CDR3 nucleotides: TGCAGTGCACCCAGACGGAACGCGAACACCGGGGAGCTGTTTTTT.

This clonotype occurred many times. V gene TRBV11-1 combines with J gene TRBJ2-7; 9 bases match TRBD1. Germline V gene lookup returns CDR1 SGHAT and CDR2 FQDESV (reference sequence). The CDR3 consists of 15 residues. After removal of 5 bases from V and 5 bases from J, the junction contained 10 bases not matched to a gene. The CDR3 nucleotides read TGTGCCAGCAGCGGTACAGGGGGCATTGGGAACGAGCAGTACTTC. This encodes CASSGTGGIGNEQYF.

This clonotype was detected ten times or more. The chain recombines TRBV10-2 with TRBJ2-2, with 7 bases matching TRBD2. CDR3 length equals 16 residues. Germline-derived CDR1 and CDR2 are WSHSY and SAAADI. Unmatched junction bases numbered 9, after V lost 3 bases and J lost 5 bases. The CDR3 DNA is TGCGCCAGCAGTGATCCTGGGAGGGCCAATACCGGGGAGCTGTTTTTT. It specifies CASSDPGRANTGELFF.

This clonotype was counted many times. The chain is built from TRBV28 and TRBJ1-1, with D tentatively TRBD1 (5 bases). The V and J ends lost 5 bases and 1 base respectively, with 11 bases between them. Germline V gene data show CDR1 as MDHEN and CDR2 as SYDVKM. The CDR3 has 14 amino acids. In DNA form, the CDR3 reads TGTGCCAGCAGTCAAACGGGACCGAACACTGAAGCTTTCTTT. Translating it yields CASSQTGPNTEAFF.

This clonotype was found many times. This sequence joins TRBV6-6 and TRBJ1-1; D possibly corresponds to TRBD1 (5 bases). The CDR3 has 14 amino acids. Germline loops: CDR1 MNHNY, CDR2 SVGAGI (reference sequence). Trimming pared 2 bases from V and 5 bases from J, leaving 12 bases between. CDR3 nucleotides: TGTGCCAGCAGTTACGCGAAGAAGGGGACTGAAGCTTTCTTT. Translation: CASSYAKKGTEAFF.

This clonotype was observed at least ten times. The chain carries TRBV3-1 and TRBJ1-3; 7 nucleotides match TRBD1. CDR1 is LGHDT and CDR2 is YNNKEL in the germline V gene (reference sequence). V dropped 7 bases and J dropped 2; count of bases not matched to a gene: 5. CDR3 length: 14 amino acids. This CDR3 is CASNNRGTGNTIYF. Here the CDR3 DNA reads TGTGCCAGCAACAACAGGGGAACTGGAAACACCATATATTTT.

There are many counts of this clonotype. This rearrangement joins TRBV7-2 to TRBJ1-5, with D maybe TRBD1 (5 bases). V gave up 1 base and J gave up 2 bases, with 12 bases separating them. Germline CDR1 is SGHTA and CDR2 is FQGNSA. The CDR3 sequence is 16 residues long. The CDR3 DNA sequence: TGTGCCAGCAGCTTAGAAGGGACCACGGGCAATCAGCCCCAGCATTTT. It is translated as CASSLEGTTGNQPQHF.

The table lists this clonotype with a few counts. V is TRBV28 and J is TRBJ1-1; TRBD1 might be the D (5 bases). CDR3 size: 13 residues. Germline V gene lookup returns CDR1 MDHEN and CDR2 SYDVKM. V was clipped by 10 bases and J by 2 bases, with 14 bases between them. CDR3 DNA: TGTGCCATTACAGGTGTGATAAACACTGAAGCTTTCTTT. Translation gives CAITGVINTEAFF.

The gene calls are TRBV28 and TRBJ2-7, with 12 nucleotides matching TRBD2. Per the germline V gene, CDR1 is MDHEN and CDR2 is SYDVKM. J gave up 0 bases and V 6 bases, and 6 bases lay outside the gene matches. This CDR3 has 16 residues. CDR3 bases: TGTGCCAGCAGCCCGCTGACTAGCGGGGGCTCCTACGAGCAGTACTTC. Translation gives CASSPLTSGGSYEQYF. Drawing the rest from reference TRBV28 and TRBJ2-7, the complete variable domain is DVKVTQSSRYLVKRTGEKVFLECVQDMDHENMFWYRQDPGLGLRLIYFSYDVKMKEKGDIPEGYSVSREKKERFSLILESASTNQTSMYLCASSPLTSGGSYEQYFGPGTRLTVT.